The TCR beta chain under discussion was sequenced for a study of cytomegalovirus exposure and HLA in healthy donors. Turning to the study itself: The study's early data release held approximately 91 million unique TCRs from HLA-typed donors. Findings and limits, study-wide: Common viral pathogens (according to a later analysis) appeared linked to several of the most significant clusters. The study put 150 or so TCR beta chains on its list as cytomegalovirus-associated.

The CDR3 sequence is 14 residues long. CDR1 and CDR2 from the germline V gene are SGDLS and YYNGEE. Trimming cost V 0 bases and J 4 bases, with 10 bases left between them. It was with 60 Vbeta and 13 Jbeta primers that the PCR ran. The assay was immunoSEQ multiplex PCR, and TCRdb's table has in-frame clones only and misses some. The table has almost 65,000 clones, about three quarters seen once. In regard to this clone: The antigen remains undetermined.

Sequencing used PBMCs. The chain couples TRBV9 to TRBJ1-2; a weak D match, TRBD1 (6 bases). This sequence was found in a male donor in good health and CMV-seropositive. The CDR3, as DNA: TGTGCCAGCAGCGTAGAATGGGGGCCCTATGGCTACACCTTC. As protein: CASSVEWGPYGYTF.